This T cell receptor (beta chain) was obtained from a study of a mutant IDH1 vaccine in newly diagnosed glioma. As for the study in general: Earlier care involved radiotherapy, temozolomide, or both, and the majority received both.

Comment on this clone: The target antigen is unknown.

Using immunoSEQ multiplex PCR, the repertoire was profiled, and TCRdb retains in-frame clones only, with some absent. The sample carries tens of thousands of clones, 92% recorded once. Study results and limitations: Of the patients, 80% to 95% had vaccine-induced immune responses.

Indicated time point: baseline, week 1 (first vaccination visit). Treatment given: pre-vaccination baseline after standard-of-care therapy. Per germline, CDR1 SGHKS and CDR2 YYEKEE (reference sequence). CDR3 length: 13 amino acids. V was cut by 0 bases and J by 3 bases, with 6 bases left in between. The sample was PBMCs, taken from a glioma patient treated with radiotherapy, temozolomide or both. V gene TRBV5-5 combines with J gene TRBJ1-1, with no clear D. The TCR originated in a man aged 18 to 35 with glioma. The CDR3, as DNA: TGTGCCAGCAGCTTGGAGTCGTACACTGAAGCTTTCTTT. It yields the protein CASSLESYTEAFF.